A single sample is the source of the 32 T cell receptor beta chains below, sequenced in a study of siplizumab effects on memory and regulatory T cells. Their cognate antigens are unknown. Using immunoSEQ multiplex PCR, the repertoire was profiled, and TCRdb retains in-frame clones only, with some absent. Here the sample spans 18,000 or so clones, 40% to 60% being singletons. The mixed lymphocyte reaction cells were held in coculture (37°C) for six to seven days. The sequenced sample was CFSE-low (dividing) CD4+ T cells sorted from an allogeneic mixed lymphocyte reaction. Receptors were obtained from a human donor in good health; the cells came from an allogeneic mixed lymphocyte reaction.

A few counts support this clone. The chain links TRBV5-1 to TRBJ2-5, with 11 nucleotides matching TRBD2. Germline V lookup: CDR1 SGHRS, CDR2 YFSETQ. The CDR3 is 14 residues long. V lost 4 bases, J lost 4 bases, and 3 bases stayed unmatched. This CDR3 is CASSALAGGETQYF. CDR3 in DNA: TGCGCCAGCAGCGCGCTAGCGGGGGGAGAGACCCAGTACTTC.

V usage is TRBV7-9 and J usage is TRBJ2-3; no clear D gene. Germline CDR1 reads SEHNR; CDR2 reads FQNEAQ (reference sequence). The CDR3 runs 13 residues. V dropped 6 bases and J dropped 6 bases, with 13 bases sitting between them. CDR3 coding DNA: TGTGCCAGCAGGCCGTCCGGCGGCGATACGCAGTATTTT. Translated: CASRPSGGDTQYF.

This clone was observed a handful of times. This rearrangement joins TRBV5-4 to TRBJ2-3; the D gene is possibly TRBD1 (6 bases). Germline V CDR1 and CDR2: SGHNT, YYREEE (reference sequence). Trimming left V 4 bases short and J 1 base short, with 19 bases between. This CDR3 comprises 17 residues. CDR3 loop: CASSPEVYRVGTDTQYF. DNA of the CDR3: TGTGCCAGCAGCCCGGAGGTTTACAGGGTAGGCACAGATACGCAGTATTTT. The full variable domain, with the rest looked up from reference TRBV5-4 and TRBJ2-3, is ETGVTQSPTHLIKTRGQQVTLRCSSQSGHNTVSWYQQALGQGPQFIFQYYREEENGRGNFPPRFSGLQFPNYSSELNVNALELDDSALYLCASSPEVYRVGTDTQYFGPGTRLTVL.

This clone has a handful of counts. This rearrangement joins TRBV5-1 to TRBJ1-1, with 7 bases identical to TRBD1. The length of the CDR3 is 16 residues. Germline-derived CDR1 and CDR2 are SGHRS and YFSETQ. V trimming: 0 bases; J trimming: 3 bases; junction bases outside the gene matches: 8. This CDR3 is CASSLVGGRGYTEAFF. The CDR3 DNA reads TGCGCCAGCAGCTTGGTAGGCGGCAGGGGGTACACTGAAGCTTTCTTT.

The count of this clone is one. V usage is TRBV29-1 and J usage is TRBJ2-1; the D gene is possibly TRBD1 (6 bases). Trimming removed 6 bases at V and 3 bases at J, with 12 bases between. Germline loops: CDR1 SQVTM, CDR2 ANQGSEA. The CDR3 has 13 amino acids. The CDR3: CSVDRTVYNEQFF. The CDR3 DNA is TGCAGCGTCGACCGGACAGTCTACAATGAGCAGTTCTTC.

This clone was observed a few times. J is TRBJ2-7 and V is TRBV19, with TRBD1 identical over 7 bases. Germline V gene data show CDR1 as LNHDA and CDR2 as SQIVND (reference sequence). With V trimmed by 9 bases and J by 0 bases, 8 bases remained unmatched. The CDR3 extends over 14 amino acids. The CDR3 is CASHRQGYSYEQYF. In DNA form, the CDR3 reads TGTGCCAGCCACAGACAGGGCTACTCCTACGAGCAGTACTTC.

This clone appeared a few times. The rearrangement joins TRBV11-1 to TRBJ2-7, with 7 bases identical to TRBD2. Trimming at V came to 8 bases and at J to 3 bases, leaving 7 bases not matched to a gene. In germline, CDR1 is SGHAT, CDR2 FQDESV (reference sequence). This CDR3 comprises 13 residues. The DNA for the CDR3 is TGTGCCAGCGTGACTAGCCCCTACTACGAGCAGTACTTC. This sequence encodes CASVTSPYYEQYF. Full variable domain (rest looked up from reference TRBV11-1 and TRBJ2-7): EAEVAQSPRYKITEKSQAVAFWCDPISGHATLYWYRQILGQGPELLVQFQDESVVDDSQLPKDRFSAERLKGVDSTLKIQPAELGDSAMYLCASVTSPYYEQYFGPGTRLTVT.

This clone is termed large. The chain recombines TRBV6-1 with TRBJ1-1; D ambiguous. From germline, CDR1 is MNHNS and CDR2 SASEGT. The CDR3 sequence is 13 residues long. V lost 6 bases and J 6 bases, leaving 14 bases between the germline ends. In nucleotides, the CDR3 is TGTGCCAGCAGGGTGGTCGTGGGTGCTGAAGCTTTCTTT. This encodes CASRVVVGAEAFF.

This sequence joins TRBV5-6 and TRBJ1-5; D is uncertain. Germline CDR1 is SGHDT and CDR2 is YYEEEE. The CDR3 loop spans 12 amino acids. The germline V and J ends were trimmed by 2 bases and 6 bases, with 6 bases remaining between them. The CDR3 sequence: CASSLYRQPQHF. CDR3 in DNA: TGTGCCAGCAGCTTATATCGTCAGCCCCAGCATTTT.

The chain has TRBV6-1 and TRBJ1-3; maybe TRBD1 (6 bases). Per the germline V gene, CDR1 is MNHNS and CDR2 is SASEGT. CDR3 size: 15 residues. The V and J ends lost 4 bases and 1 base respectively, with 11 bases between them. CDR3 nucleotides: TGTGCCAGCAGTGTTTCAGGGGATTCTGGAAACACCATATATTTT. Its translation: CASSVSGDSGNTIYF.

The chain has TRBV5-4 and TRBJ2-5; D unclear. The V gene lost 0 bases and the J gene lost 1 base, with 10 bases spanning the gap. Germline CDR1 SGHNT, CDR2 YYREEE (reference sequence). CDR3 length: 15 amino acids. The CDR3 sequence: CASSLGLSCQETQYF. The CDR3 DNA is TGTGCCAGCAGCTTGGGGTTAAGTTGCCAAGAGACCCAGTACTTC. The full variable domain, completed using reference TRBV5-4 and TRBJ2-5, is ETGVTQSPTHLIKTRGQQVTLRCSSQSGHNTVSWYQQALGQGPQFIFQYYREEENGRGNFPPRFSGLQFPNYSSELNVNALELDDSALYLCASSLGLSCQETQYFGPGTRLLVL.

Within the sample, this clone is medium-sized. V usage is TRBV23-1 and J usage is TRBJ1-2; D unclear. Being an ORF, TRBV23-1 has a function that is uncertain. This CDR3 is built from 14 residues. V gave up 0 bases and J gave up 8 bases, with 13 bases separating them. CDR3 in amino acids: CASSQSKESRGYTF. As DNA, the CDR3 is TGCGCCAGCAGTCAATCCAAGGAGTCCAGGGGCTACACCTTC.

This clone was observed a handful of times. This rearrangement joins TRBV28 to TRBJ2-7; TRBD1 or TRBD2 may be the D gene (5 bases each). Germline assignment: CDR1 MDHEN and CDR2 SYDVKM. V dropped 8 bases and J dropped 3 bases, with 23 bases sitting between them. The length of the CDR3 is 16 residues. The CDR3 protein is CASVSLGTGTHYEQYF. The CDR3 DNA is TGTGCCAGCGTCTCCTTAGGCACCGGGACCCACTACGAGCAGTACTTC.

This sequence joins TRBV4-1 and TRBJ2-3; perhaps TRBD2 as D (7 bases). This CDR3 is 16 amino acids long. V lost 4 bases, J lost 4 bases, and 18 bases lay in between. Germline V gene sequence: CDR1 MGHRA, CDR2 YSYEKL. The CDR3 bases are TGCGCCAGCAGCCCCCGGAGGGGGGGGCAGGCAGATACGCAGTATTTT. Translated, it gives CASSPRRGGQADTQYF.

This clone was counted a few times. V gene TRBV7-9 combines with J gene TRBJ1-6, with D tentatively TRBD1 (5 bases). The CDR3 extends over 15 amino acids. V gave up 3 bases and J gave up 4 bases, with 10 bases separating them. The V gene's germline CDR1 is SEHNR and CDR2 FQNEAQ (reference sequence). DNA for the CDR3: TGTGCCAGCAGCTTGGAAACAGGATATAATTCACCCCTCCACTTT. Amino acids: CASSLETGYNSPLHF. The variable domain in full, with the rest retrieved from reference TRBV7-9 and TRBJ1-6, is DTGVSQNPRHKITKRGQNVTFRCDPISEHNRLYWYRQTLGQGPEFLTYFQNEAQLEKSRLLSDRFSAERPKGSFSTLEIQRTEQGDSAMYLCASSLETGYNSPLHFGNGTRLTVT.

The chain employs TRBV27 and TRBJ2-5, with 7 bases lining up with TRBD1. V lost 8 bases, J lost 4 bases, and 7 bases stayed unmatched. The CDR3 is 13 residues long. Germline V lookup: CDR1 MNHEY, CDR2 SMNVEV (reference sequence). The CDR3 loop reads CASARDRGETQYF. CDR3 in DNA: TGTGCCAGCGCCCGGGACAGAGGAGAGACCCAGTACTTC.

The rearrangement links TRBV7-9 to TRBJ1-6; tentative D call: TRBD1 (5 bases). V lost 6 bases and J lost 7, with 7 bases in between. Germline V CDR1 and CDR2: SEHNR, FQNEAQ (reference sequence). This CDR3 region has 12 residues. The CDR3 bases are TGTGCCAGCAGACGACAGAATTCACCCCTCCACTTT. Protein product: CASRRQNSPLHF.

The chain carries TRBV7-2 and TRBJ2-2, with D possibly TRBD2 on 7 matching bases. Trimming took off 5 bases at V and 4 bases at J, with 17 bases between the two ends. There are 16 residues in the CDR3. CDR1 SGHTA and CDR2 FQGNSA come from the germline V gene. In nucleotides, the CDR3 is TGTGCCAGCAGCCCCCGCGGGGGCCCGATCACCGGGGAGCTGTTTTTT. This encodes CASSPRGGPITGELFF.

The gene calls are TRBV5-1 and TRBJ2-3, with TRBD2 as a possible D gene (7 bases). V was pared by 4 bases and J by 5 bases, with 14 bases between. Germline CDR1 and CDR2: SGHRS and YFSETQ. The CDR3 spans 14 residues. CDR3 sequence: CASSVGGGEDTQYF. The CDR3 coding sequence is TGCGCCAGCAGCGTGGGAGGGGGTGAAGATACGCAGTATTTT.

A remark on this clone: The junction differs from germline at one of its ends, possibly a read error. The chain combines TRBV29-1 with TRBJ1-2; the D gene is possibly TRBD1 (6 bases). The CDR3 covers 11 residues. The germline V gene encodes CDR1 SQVTM and CDR2 ANQGSEA. This CDR3 reads CSVDRGDGHTF. The DNA for the CDR3 is TGCAGCGTTGACAGGGGCGATGGCCACACCTTC. Looking up the rest from reference TRBV29-1 and TRBJ1-2 gives the full variable domain: SAVISQKPSRDICQRGTSLTIQCQVDSQVTMMFWYRQQPGQSLTLIATANQGSEATYESGFVIDKFPISRPNLTFSTLTVSNMSPEDSSIYLCSVDRGDGHTFGSGTRLTVV.

This clone counts as large (0.1 to 1%). The CDR3 DNA reads as TGTGCCAGCAGCTCGCGTGGCGGACCGAGCTCCTACGAGCAGTACTTC. Protein product: CASSSRGGPSSYEQYF. The rearrangement uses TRBV7-2 and TRBJ2-7; D unresolved. The CDR3 runs to 16 residues. Germline V gene lookup returns CDR1 SGHTA and CDR2 FQGNSA. V was clipped by 4 bases and J by 0 bases, with 16 bases between them.

This clone has only a few counts. The chain employs TRBV11-1 and TRBJ2-5; a weak D match, TRBD2 (5 bases). The germline V and J ends were trimmed by 1 base and 2 bases, with 5 bases remaining between them. This CDR3 spans 13 amino acids. Germline V lookup: CDR1 SGHAT, CDR2 FQDESV (reference sequence). CDR3 residues: CASSLGTQETQYF. CDR3 coding DNA: TGTGCCAGCAGCTTAGGGACTCAAGAGACCCAGTACTTC.

The chain combines TRBV28 with TRBJ2-5; D tentatively reads TRBD1 or TRBD2 (5 bases each). The germline gives CDR1 MDHEN, CDR2 SYDVKM. The V and J ends lost 5 bases and 5 bases respectively, with 18 bases between them. CDR3 size: 15 residues. CDR3 residues: CASSPGPRGVETQYF. For the CDR3, the DNA is TGTGCCAGCAGTCCGGGACCTCGTGGTGTGGAGACCCAGTACTTC.

The V and J genes are TRBV4-1 and TRBJ1-4; D is uncertain. CDR3 length equals 13 residues. CDR1 MGHRA and CDR2 YSYEKL come from the germline V gene. Between the trimmed V and J ends, which lost 4 bases and 4 bases, there was a span of 7 bases. For the CDR3, the DNA is TGCGCCAGCAGCCCTATGGGTAATGAAAAACTGTTTTTT. Protein sequence: CASSPMGNEKLFF.

This chain joins TRBV27 and TRBJ1-1; 7 bases line up with TRBD1. Germline assignment: CDR1 MNHEY and CDR2 SMNVEV (reference sequence). This CDR3 spans 15 amino acids. The V gene end was trimmed by 0 bases and the J gene end by 4 bases; junction bases not matched to a gene: 5. The CDR3 nucleotides read TGTGCCAGCAGTTTATCGAAGGGGGCCGCCACTGAAGCTTTCTTT. It yields the protein CASSLSKGAATEAFF.

The V call is TRBV19, the J call TRBJ1-1; D remains unclear. Germline V gene data show CDR1 as LNHDA and CDR2 as SQIVND (reference sequence). Trimming took off 6 bases at V and 6 bases at J, with 14 bases between the two ends. The CDR3 spans 13 residues. CDR3 protein: CASSPDWFAEAFF. Here the CDR3 DNA reads TGTGCCAGTAGCCCAGACTGGTTCGCTGAAGCTTTCTTT. Drawing the rest from reference TRBV19 and TRBJ1-1, the complete variable domain is DGGITQSPKYLFRKEGQNVTLSCEQNLNHDAMYWYRQDPGQGLRLIYYSQIVNDFQKGDIAEGYSVSREKKESFPLTVTSAQKNPTAFYLCASSPDWFAEAFFGQGTRLTVV.

This clone has more than one count but fewer than ten. V is TRBV25-1 and J is TRBJ1-6, with TRBD1 as a possible D gene (6 bases). Trimming removed 1 base at V and 10 bases at J, with 14 bases between. The CDR3 spans 15 residues. Germline CDR1 MGHDK, CDR2 SYGVNS. The chain's CDR3 is CASSEWAGVDSPLHF. The CDR3 nucleotides are TGTGCCAGCAGTGAATGGGCAGGGGTGGACTCACCCCTCCACTTT.

The chain recombines TRBV4-2 with TRBJ1-2, with 7 bases matching TRBD1. The CDR3 covers 16 residues. From germline, CDR1 is LGHNA and CDR2 YNFKEQ. After removal of 1 base from V and 5 bases from J, the junction contained 10 bases not matched to a gene. CDR3 in amino acids: CASSQGGVDRMYGYTF. CDR3 bases: TGTGCCAGCAGCCAAGGGGGGGTGGACAGGATGTATGGCTACACCTTC.

The chain is built from TRBV7-2 and TRBJ1-2; possible D gene TRBD1, 6 bases. The length of the CDR3 is 13 residues. Germline-derived CDR1 and CDR2 are SGHTA and FQGNSA. V was clipped by 5 bases and J by 2 bases, with 9 bases between them. CDR3 coding DNA: TGTGCCAGCAGCCCGGACAGCAACTATGGCTACACCTTC. As protein: CASSPDSNYGYTF.

The chain carries TRBV27 and TRBJ1-2; maybe TRBD1 (5 bases). V gave up 5 bases and J gave up 2 bases, with 12 bases separating them. The germline V gene encodes CDR1 MNHEY and CDR2 SMNVEV (reference sequence). The CDR3 has 14 residues. CDR3 in amino acids: CASSPRDLNYGYTF. The DNA for the CDR3 is TGTGCCAGCAGTCCTAGGGACCTAAACTATGGCTACACCTTC.

The CDR3 is CASSEQAGGRSSGELFF. CDR3 bases: TGTGCCAGCAGTGAACAGGCAGGGGGACGTTCCTCCGGGGAGCTGTTTTTT. The chain joins TRBV25-1 to TRBJ2-2, with 7 bases aligning to TRBD1. J was trimmed by 6 bases and V by 2 bases; bases with no gene match: 12. Germline V lookup: CDR1 MGHDK, CDR2 SYGVNS. The CDR3 is 17 residues long. The variable domain in full, completed from reference TRBV25-1 and TRBJ2-2, reads EADIYQTPRYLVIGTGKKITLECSQTMGHDKMYWYQQDPGMELHLIHYSYGVNSTEKGDLSSESTVSRIRTEHFPLTLESARPSHTSQYLCASSEQAGGRSSGELFFGEGSRLTVL.

The chain carries TRBV6-1 and TRBJ2-3, with 10 nucleotides matching TRBD2. V lost 6 bases, J lost 5 bases, and 8 bases stayed unmatched. There are 15 residues in the CDR3. Germline V lookup: CDR1 MNHNS, CDR2 SASEGT. The chain's CDR3 is CASSPLAGDVDTQYF. In DNA, the CDR3 is TGTGCCAGCAGCCCCCTAGCGGGGGACGTAGATACGCAGTATTTT.